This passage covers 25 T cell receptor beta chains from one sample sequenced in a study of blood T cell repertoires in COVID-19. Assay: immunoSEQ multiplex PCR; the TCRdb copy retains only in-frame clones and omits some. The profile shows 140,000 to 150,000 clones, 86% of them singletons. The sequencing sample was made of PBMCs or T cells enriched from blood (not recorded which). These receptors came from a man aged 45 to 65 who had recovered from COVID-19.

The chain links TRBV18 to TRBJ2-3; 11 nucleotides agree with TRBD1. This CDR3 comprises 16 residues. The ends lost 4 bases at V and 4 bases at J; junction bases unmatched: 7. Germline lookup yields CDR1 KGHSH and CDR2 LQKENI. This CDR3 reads CASSRVPGQGADTQYF. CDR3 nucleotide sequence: TGTGCCAGCTCACGGGTACCGGGACAGGGGGCAGATACGCAGTATTTT.

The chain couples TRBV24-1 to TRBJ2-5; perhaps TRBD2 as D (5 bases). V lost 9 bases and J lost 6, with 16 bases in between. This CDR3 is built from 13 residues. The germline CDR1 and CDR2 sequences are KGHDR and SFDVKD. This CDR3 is CATGYGSSQTQYF. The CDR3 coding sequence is TGTGCCACCGGATATGGGAGCAGTCAGACCCAGTACTTC.

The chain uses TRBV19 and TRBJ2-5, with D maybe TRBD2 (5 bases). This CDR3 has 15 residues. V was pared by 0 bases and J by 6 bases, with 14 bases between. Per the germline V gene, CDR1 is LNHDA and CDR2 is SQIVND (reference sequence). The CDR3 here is CASSIDKASSQTQYF. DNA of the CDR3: TGTGCCAGTAGTATAGATAAGGCTAGCAGTCAGACCCAGTACTTC.

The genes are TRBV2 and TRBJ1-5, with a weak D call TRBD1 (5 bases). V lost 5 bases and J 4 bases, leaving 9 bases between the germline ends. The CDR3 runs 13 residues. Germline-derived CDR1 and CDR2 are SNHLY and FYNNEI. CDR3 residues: CASSPDRNQPQHF. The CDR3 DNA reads TGTGCCAGCAGTCCTGACAGAAATCAGCCCCAGCATTTT.

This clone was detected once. DNA of the CDR3: TGTGCCAGCAGCCCGGGACAGGCTCTCGGGAAGGGCTATGGCTACACCTTC. Its translation is CASSPGQALGKGYGYTF. This sequence joins TRBV13 and TRBJ1-2; the match to TRBD1 covers 8 bases. The CDR3 runs to 17 residues. Germline V gene lookup returns CDR1 PRHDT and CDR2 FYEKMQ (reference sequence). V was clipped by 5 bases and J by 4 bases; unmatched bases: 15.

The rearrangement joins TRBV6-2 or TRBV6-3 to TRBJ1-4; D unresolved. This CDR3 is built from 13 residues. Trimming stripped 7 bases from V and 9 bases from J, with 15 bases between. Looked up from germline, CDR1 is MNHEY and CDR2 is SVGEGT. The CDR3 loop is CASNYGPSQKLFF. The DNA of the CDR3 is TGTGCCAGCAATTATGGGCCGTCCCAAAAACTGTTTTTT.

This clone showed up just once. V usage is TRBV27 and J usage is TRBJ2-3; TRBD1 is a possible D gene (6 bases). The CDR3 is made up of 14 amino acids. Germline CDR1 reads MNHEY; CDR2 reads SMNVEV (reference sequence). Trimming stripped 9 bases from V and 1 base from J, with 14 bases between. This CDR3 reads CASKGQGRTDTQYF. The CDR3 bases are TGTGCCAGTAAGGGACAAGGACGCACAGATACGCAGTATTTT.

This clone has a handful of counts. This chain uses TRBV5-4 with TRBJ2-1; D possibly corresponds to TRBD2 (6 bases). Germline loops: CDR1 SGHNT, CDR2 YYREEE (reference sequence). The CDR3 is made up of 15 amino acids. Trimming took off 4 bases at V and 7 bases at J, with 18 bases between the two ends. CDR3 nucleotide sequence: TGTGCCAGCAGCCCCCCGGGAGCGGTGAGAAATGAGCAGTTCTTC. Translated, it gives CASSPPGAVRNEQFF.

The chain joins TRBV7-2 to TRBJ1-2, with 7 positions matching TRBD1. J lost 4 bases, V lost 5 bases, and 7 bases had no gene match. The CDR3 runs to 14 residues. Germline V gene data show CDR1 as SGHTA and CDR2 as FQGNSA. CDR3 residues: CASSPPGQIYGYTF. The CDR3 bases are TGTGCCAGCAGCCCGCCGGGACAGATCTATGGCTACACCTTC.

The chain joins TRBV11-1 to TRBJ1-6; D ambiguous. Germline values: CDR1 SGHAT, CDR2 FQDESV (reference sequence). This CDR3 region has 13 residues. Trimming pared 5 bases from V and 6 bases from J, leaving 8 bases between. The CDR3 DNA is TGTGCCAGCAGCCGTGCGGTTAATTCACCCCTCCACTTT. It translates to CASSRAVNSPLHF.

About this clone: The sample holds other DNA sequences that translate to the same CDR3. CDR3 DNA: TGTGCCAGCAGCGTAGTCGCGGGGGCGTACAATGAGCAGTTCTTC. Amino acids: CASSVVAGAYNEQFF. V is TRBV9 and J is TRBJ2-1; D is perhaps TRBD2 (7 bases). V lost 0 bases and J 4 bases, leaving 11 bases between the germline ends. From germline, CDR1 is SGDLS and CDR2 YYNGEE. The CDR3 has 15 residues.

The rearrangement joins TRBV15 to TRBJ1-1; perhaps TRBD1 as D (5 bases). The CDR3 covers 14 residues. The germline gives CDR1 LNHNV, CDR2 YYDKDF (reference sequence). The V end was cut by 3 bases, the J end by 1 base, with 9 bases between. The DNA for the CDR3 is TGTGCCACCAGCAGGGGGCAACAGAACACTGAAGCTTTCTTT. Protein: CATSRGQQNTEAFF.

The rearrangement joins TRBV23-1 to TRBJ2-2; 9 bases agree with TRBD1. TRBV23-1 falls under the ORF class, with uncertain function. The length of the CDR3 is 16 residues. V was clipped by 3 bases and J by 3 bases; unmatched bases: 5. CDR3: CASSHRRQGDTGELFF. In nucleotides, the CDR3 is TGCGCCAGCAGTCACAGAAGACAGGGGGACACCGGGGAGCTGTTTTTT.

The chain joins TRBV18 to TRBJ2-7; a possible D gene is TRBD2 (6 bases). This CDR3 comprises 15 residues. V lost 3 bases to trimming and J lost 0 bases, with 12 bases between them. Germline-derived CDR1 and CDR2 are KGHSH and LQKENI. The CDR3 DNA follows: TGTGCCAGCTCACCGGGACTTTCCCTCTCCTACGAGCAGTACTTC. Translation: CASSPGLSLSYEQYF.

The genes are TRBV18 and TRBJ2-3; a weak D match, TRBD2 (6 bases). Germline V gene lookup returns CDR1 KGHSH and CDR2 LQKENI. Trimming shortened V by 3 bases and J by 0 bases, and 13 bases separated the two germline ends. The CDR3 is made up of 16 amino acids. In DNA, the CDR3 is TGTGCCAGCTCACCGGTCGCGGGAACTAGCACAGATACGCAGTATTTT. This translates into CASSPVAGTSTDTQYF. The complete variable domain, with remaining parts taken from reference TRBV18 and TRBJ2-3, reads NAGVMQNPRHLVRRRGQEARLRCSPMKGHSHVYWYRQLPEEGLKFMVYLQKENIIDESGMPKERFSAEFPKEGPSILRIQQVVRGDSAAYFCASSPVAGTSTDTQYFGPGTRLTVL.

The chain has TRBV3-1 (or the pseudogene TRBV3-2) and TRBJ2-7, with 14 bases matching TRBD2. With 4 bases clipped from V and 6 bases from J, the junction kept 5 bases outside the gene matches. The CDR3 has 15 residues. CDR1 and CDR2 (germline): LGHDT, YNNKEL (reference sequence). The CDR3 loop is CASSRGLAGVFEQYF. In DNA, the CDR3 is TGTGCCAGCAGCCGGGGACTAGCGGGAGTCTTCGAGCAGTACTTC.

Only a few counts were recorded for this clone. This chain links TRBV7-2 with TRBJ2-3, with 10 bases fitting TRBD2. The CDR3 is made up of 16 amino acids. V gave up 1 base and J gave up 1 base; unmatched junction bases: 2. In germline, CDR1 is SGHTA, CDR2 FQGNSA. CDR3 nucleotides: TGTGCCAGCAGCTTAGTCGGGACTAGCGGCACAGATACGCAGTATTTT. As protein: CASSLVGTSGTDTQYF. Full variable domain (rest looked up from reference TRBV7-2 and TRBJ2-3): GAGVSQSPSNKVTEKGKDVELRCDPISGHTALYWYRQSLGQGLEFLIYFQGNSAPDKSGLPSDRFSAERTGGSVSTLTIQRTQQEDSAVYLCASSLVGTSGTDTQYFGPGTRLTVL.

The CDR3 reads CASSLGTGVLLLAGELFF. The CDR3 coding sequence is TGTGCCAGCAGCTTGGGGACAGGGGTTCTATTGTTGGCCGGGGAGCTGTTTTTT. The rearrangement links TRBV7-9 to TRBJ2-2; 10 bases match TRBD1. V lost 3 bases to trimming and J lost 6 bases; unmatched junction nucleotides: 13. Germline-derived CDR1 and CDR2 are SEHNR and FQNEAQ (reference sequence). This CDR3 is 18 amino acids long.

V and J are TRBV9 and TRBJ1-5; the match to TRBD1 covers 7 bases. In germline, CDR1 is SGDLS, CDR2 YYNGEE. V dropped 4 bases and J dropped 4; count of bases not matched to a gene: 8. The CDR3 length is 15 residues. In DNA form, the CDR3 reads TGTGCCAGCAGCCCGACAGGGCCGCCAAATCAGCCCCAGCATTTT. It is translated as CASSPTGPPNQPQHF.

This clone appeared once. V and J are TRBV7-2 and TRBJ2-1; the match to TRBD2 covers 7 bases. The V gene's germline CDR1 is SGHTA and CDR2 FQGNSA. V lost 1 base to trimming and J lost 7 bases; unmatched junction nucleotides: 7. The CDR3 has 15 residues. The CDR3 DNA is TGTGCCAGCAGCTTAGGGTCGGGAGGTGCGAATGAGCAGTTCTTC. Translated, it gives CASSLGSGGANEQFF.

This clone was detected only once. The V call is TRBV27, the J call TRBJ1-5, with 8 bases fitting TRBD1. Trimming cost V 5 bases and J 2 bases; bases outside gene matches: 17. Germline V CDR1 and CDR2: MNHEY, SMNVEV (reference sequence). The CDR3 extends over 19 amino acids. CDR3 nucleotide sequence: TGTGCCAGCAGTCCCACACGACAGGGGTTGGGTAGGCGCAATCAGCCCCAGCATTTT. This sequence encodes CASSPTRQGLGRRNQPQHF.

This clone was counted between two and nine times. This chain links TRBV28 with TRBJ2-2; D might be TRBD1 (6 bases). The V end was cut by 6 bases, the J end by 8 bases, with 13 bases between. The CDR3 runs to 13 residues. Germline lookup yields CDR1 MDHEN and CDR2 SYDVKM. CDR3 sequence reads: CASRRYREGELFF. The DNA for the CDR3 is TGTGCCAGCAGAAGATACAGGGAAGGGGAGCTGTTTTTT.

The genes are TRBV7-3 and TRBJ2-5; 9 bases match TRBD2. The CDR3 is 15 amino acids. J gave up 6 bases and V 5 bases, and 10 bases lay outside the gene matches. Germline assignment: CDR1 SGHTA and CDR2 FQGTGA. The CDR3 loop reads CASSPLAGPGKTQYF. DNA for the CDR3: TGTGCCAGCAGCCCCCTAGCGGGGCCGGGAAAGACCCAGTACTTC. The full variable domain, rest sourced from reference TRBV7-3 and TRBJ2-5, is GAGVSQTPSNKVTEKGKYVELRCDPISGHTALYWYRQSLGQGPEFLIYFQGTGAADDSGLPNDRFFAVRPEGSVSTLKIQRTERGDSAVYLCASSPLAGPGKTQYFGPGTRLLVL.

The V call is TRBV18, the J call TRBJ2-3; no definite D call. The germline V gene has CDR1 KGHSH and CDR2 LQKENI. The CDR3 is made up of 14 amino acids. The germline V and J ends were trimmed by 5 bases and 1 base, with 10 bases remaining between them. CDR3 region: CASSTEQGTDTQYF. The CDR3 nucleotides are TGTGCCAGCTCAACAGAGCAAGGCACAGATACGCAGTATTTT. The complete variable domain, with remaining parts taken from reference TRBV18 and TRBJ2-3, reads NAGVMQNPRHLVRRRGQEARLRCSPMKGHSHVYWYRQLPEEGLKFMVYLQKENIIDESGMPKERFSAEFPKEGPSILRIQQVVRGDSAAYFCASSTEQGTDTQYFGPGTRLTVL.

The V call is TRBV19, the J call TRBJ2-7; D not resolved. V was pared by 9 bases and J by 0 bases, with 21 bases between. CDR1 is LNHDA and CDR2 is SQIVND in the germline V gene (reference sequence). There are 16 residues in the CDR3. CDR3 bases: TGTGCCAGAGAGCTAAGTATCAAAAATAACTCCTACGAGCAGTACTTC. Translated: CARELSIKNNSYEQYF.